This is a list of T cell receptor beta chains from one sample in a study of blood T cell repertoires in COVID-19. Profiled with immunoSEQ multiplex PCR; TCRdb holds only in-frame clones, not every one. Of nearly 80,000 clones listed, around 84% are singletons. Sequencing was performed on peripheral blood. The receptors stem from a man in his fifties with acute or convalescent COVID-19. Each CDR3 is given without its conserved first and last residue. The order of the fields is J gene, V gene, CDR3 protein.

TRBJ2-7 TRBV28 ASSLGTGVAYEQY
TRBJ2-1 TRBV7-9 ASSFGEGGQF
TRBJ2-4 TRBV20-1 SASPGTSGGGYENIQY
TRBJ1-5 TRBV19 ASSISGQGFNQPQH
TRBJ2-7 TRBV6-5 ASSYGQGSYEQY
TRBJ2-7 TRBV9 ASSVGAGGANYEQY
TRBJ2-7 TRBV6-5 ASSSLLAGAYEQY
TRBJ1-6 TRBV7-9 ASSRSSPGFGDFAPLH
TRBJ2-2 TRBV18 ASSPPGLAGAGELF
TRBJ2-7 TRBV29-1 SVEGPRSNEQY
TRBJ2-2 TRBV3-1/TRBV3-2 ASSQRLAGGFYTGELF
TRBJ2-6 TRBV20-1 SASPHTLHSGANVLT
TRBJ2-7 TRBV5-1 ASSLPGGEQY
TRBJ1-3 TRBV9 ASSVRSSGNTIY
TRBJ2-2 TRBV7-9 ASSSSGRWVGGELF
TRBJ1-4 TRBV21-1 ASSKVFGGRGREKLF